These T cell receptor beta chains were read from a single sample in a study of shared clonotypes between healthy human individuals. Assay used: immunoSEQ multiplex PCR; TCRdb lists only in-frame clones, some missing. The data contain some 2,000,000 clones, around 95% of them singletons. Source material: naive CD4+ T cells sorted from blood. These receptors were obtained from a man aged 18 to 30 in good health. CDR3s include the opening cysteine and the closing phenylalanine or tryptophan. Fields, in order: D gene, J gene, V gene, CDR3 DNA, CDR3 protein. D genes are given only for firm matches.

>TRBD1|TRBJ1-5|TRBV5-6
TGTGCCAGCAGCTTGGGGAGATGGGACAGGGAGTGGCCCCAGCATTTT
CASSLGRWDREWPQHF
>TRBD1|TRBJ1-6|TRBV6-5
TGTGCCAGCAGTTACTCGAGGACAGGGGTTTCACCCCTCCACTTT
CASSYSRTGVSPLHF
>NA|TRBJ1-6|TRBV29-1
TGCAGCGTTAAACAGGGTAATAATTCACCCCTCCACTTT
CSVKQGNNSPLHF
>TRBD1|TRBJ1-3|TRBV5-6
TGTGCCAGCAGCGGAACCGGGACAGGGGATCTCGGAGGCACCATATATTTT
CASSGTGTGDLGGTIYF
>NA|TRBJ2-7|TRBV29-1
TGCAGCGTTGAGGGACGTGGGGCCTTC
CSVEGRGAF
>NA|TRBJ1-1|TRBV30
TGTGCCTGGATTGTCAGGGCTCCCACTGAAGCTTTCTTT
CAWIVRAPTEAFF
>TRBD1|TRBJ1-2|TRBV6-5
TGTGCCAGCAGTTACTCGAGAAGACAGGGGAGGTATGGCTACACCTTC
CASSYSRRQGRYGYTF
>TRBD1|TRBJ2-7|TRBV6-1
TGTGCCAGCAGTGAAGTACCGGGACAGGGGACCGAGCAGTACTTC
CASSEVPGQGTEQYF
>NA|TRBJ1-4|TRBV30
TGTGCCTGGAGCGGAGGACTGTCGGGTGAAAAACTGTTTTTT
CAWSGGLSGEKLFF
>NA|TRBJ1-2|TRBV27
TGTGCCAGCAGTTTCCAGGACGGCTCTTATGGCTACACCTTC
CASSFQDGSYGYTF
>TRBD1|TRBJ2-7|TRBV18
TGTGCCAGCTCACCCGGGACAGGGAACGAGCAGTACTTC
CASSPGTGNEQYF
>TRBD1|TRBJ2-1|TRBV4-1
TGCGCCAGCAGCTATTATTTACGACAGGGTGGTGAGCAGTTCTTC
CASSYYLRQGGEQFF
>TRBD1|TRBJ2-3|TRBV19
TGTGCCAGTGTGCAGGACAGGGCCAGGGGAGATACGCAGTATTTT
CASVQDRARGDTQYF
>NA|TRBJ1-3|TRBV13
TGTGCCAGCAGCACACGGGGGGGCGGAAACACCATATATTTT
CASSTRGGGNTIYF
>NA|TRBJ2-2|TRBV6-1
TGTGCCAGCAGTAGGATAGGAAGCACCGGGGAGCTGTTTTTT
CASSRIGSTGELFF
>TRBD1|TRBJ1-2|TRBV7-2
TGTGCCAGCACCCGGGGTGGGACAGGGAAAGGCTACACCTTC
CASTRGGTGKGYTF
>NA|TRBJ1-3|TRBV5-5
TGTGCCAGCAGCTTGTTCCAGAACCTTGGAAACACCATATATTTT
CASSLFQNLGNTIYF
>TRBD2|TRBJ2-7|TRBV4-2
TGTGCCAGCAGCCAAGGGGGACTAGCGGGGGGCGAGCAGTACTTC
CASSQGGLAGGEQYF
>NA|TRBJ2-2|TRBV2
TGTGCCAGCAGAGTCGGTGGGGTCTGGGAGCTGTTTTTT
CASRVGGVWELFF
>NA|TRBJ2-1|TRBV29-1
TGCAGCGTTGAAAAGCTCGTTAATGAGCAGTTCTTC
CSVEKLVNEQFF
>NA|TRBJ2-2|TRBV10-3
TGTGCCATCAGTGAGTCGACACCTGAGGAGCTGTTTTTT
CAISESTPEELFF
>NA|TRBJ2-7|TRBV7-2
TGCGCCAGCAGCTTACTACGGGGGTACGAGCAGTACTTC
CASSLLRGYEQYF
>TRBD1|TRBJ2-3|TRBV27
TGTGCCAGCAGTCCAGGTATTGACAGGGTTGCAGATACGCAGTATTTT
CASSPGIDRVADTQYF
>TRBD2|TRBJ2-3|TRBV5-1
TGCGCCAGCAGCTTTGAGACTAGCGGGAGGTTCACAGATACGCAGTATTTT
CASSFETSGRFTDTQYF
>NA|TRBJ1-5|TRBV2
TGTGCCAGCAGTGTTGGGGGGATTGCCAATCAGCCCCAGCATTTT
CASSVGGIANQPQHF
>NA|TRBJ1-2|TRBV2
TGTGCCAGCAGTGAAGTAGGTAACTATGGCTACACCTTC
CASSEVGNYGYTF
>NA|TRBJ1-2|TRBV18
TGTGCCAGCTCACCGACCGGGACCCCGGCCAGCTATGGCTACACCTTC
CASSPTGTPASYGYTF
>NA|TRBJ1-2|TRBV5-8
TGTGCCAGCAGCCGGCGGGGGGATAACACCTTC
CASSRRGDNTF
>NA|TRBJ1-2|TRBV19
TGTGCGTCGTACCTTAACTATGGCTACACCTTC
CASYLNYGYTF
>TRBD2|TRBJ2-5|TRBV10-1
TGCGCCAGCAGTGCGGCCGGGACTAGCGGCCAAGAGACCCAGTACTTC
CASSAAGTSGQETQYF
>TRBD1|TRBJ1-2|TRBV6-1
TGTGCCAGCACCACGGACAGGGAAGGCTACACCTTC
CASTTDREGYTF
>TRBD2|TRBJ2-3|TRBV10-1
TGCGCCAGCAGCGCTGGGACTAGCTTATTCACAGATACGCAGTATTTT
CASSAGTSLFTDTQYF
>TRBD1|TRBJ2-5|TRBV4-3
TGCGCCAGCAGCCACCTGGACAGGGAGGCTCCAAGAGTGACCCAGTACTTC
CASSHLDREAPRVTQYF
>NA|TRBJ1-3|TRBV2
TGTGCCAGCAGTGAGGGGGGGGTTTCTGGAAACACCATATATTTT
CASSEGGVSGNTIYF
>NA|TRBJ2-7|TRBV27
TGTGCCAGCAGCCCTGGAGCCCCCTACGAGCAGTACTTC
CASSPGAPYEQYF
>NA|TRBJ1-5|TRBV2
TGTGCCAGCAGTGAGGCCAGGGCGGGGAATCAGCCCCAGCATTTT
CASSEARAGNQPQHF
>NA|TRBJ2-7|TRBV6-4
TGTGCCAGCAGTGACCTCCTTCCGCCCAGAGACGAGCAGTACTTC
CASSDLLPPRDEQYF
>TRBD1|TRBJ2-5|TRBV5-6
TGTGCCAGCAGCACAGGGGATCGAGAGACCCAGTACTTC
CASSTGDRETQYF
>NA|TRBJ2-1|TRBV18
TGTGCCAGCTCAAGAGGGGGTTGGGGCGAGTCCCCCACTCACAATGAGCAGTTCTTC
CASSRGGWGESPTHNEQFF
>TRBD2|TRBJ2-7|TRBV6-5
TGTGCCAGCGGGACTAGCGGGAGCGACGGGCAGTACTTC
CASGTSGSDGQYF
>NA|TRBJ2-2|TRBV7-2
TGTGCCAGCAGCTTAGGGACTCTCCCCACCGGGGAGCTGTTTTTT
CASSLGTLPTGELFF
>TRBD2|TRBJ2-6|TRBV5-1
TGCGCCAGCAGCTTGTCTAGCGGGAGGGCCGAAGTTGGGGCCAACGTCCTGACTTTC
CASSLSSGRAEVGANVLTF
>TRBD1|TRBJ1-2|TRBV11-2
TGTGCCAGCAGTTCCGGGACAGGGGTATATGGCTACACCTTC
CASSSGTGVYGYTF
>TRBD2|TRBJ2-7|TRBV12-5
TGTGCTAGTGGTTTGGTTGTAGCGGGGAGCTCCTACGAGCAGTACTTC
CASGLVVAGSSYEQYF
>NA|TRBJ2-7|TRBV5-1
TGCGCCAGCAGCTTCTCTCAATCCTACGAGCAGTACTTC
CASSFSQSYEQYF
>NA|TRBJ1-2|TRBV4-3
TGCGCCAGCAGCCAAGATGGGGGGCAGTCTCGTGGCTACACCTTC
CASSQDGGQSRGYTF
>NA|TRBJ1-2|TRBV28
TGTGCCAGCAGTTTAAGGGCAGGGAAGGGCTACACCTTC
CASSLRAGKGYTF